This T cell receptor (beta chain) was retrieved from a study of a mutant IDH1 vaccine in newly diagnosed glioma. The assay was immunoSEQ multiplex PCR, and TCRdb's table has in-frame clones only and misses some. The table shows about 54,000 clones, with 80% to 85% occurring only once. Germline lookup yields CDR1 SGHTA and CDR2 FQGNSA. V shed 3 bases and J shed 0 bases, with 9 bases lying between them. This CDR3 spans 15 amino acids. Concerning this clone: Its target is not known.

Sample time point: week 35, safety follow-up. Vaccination used 300 ug of mutant IDH1 20-mer peptide per dose, with topical imiquimod. J is TRBJ2-1 and V is TRBV7-2; D unclear. The receptor was isolated from a woman aged 18 to 35 with glioma. The sample consisted of PBMCs, taken from a glioma patient whose treatment included an IDH1 peptide vaccine. DNA of the CDR3: TGTGCCAGCAGCTTGATCGCAAGCTCCTACAATGAGCAGTTCTTC. Its protein product is CASSLIASSYNEQFF.